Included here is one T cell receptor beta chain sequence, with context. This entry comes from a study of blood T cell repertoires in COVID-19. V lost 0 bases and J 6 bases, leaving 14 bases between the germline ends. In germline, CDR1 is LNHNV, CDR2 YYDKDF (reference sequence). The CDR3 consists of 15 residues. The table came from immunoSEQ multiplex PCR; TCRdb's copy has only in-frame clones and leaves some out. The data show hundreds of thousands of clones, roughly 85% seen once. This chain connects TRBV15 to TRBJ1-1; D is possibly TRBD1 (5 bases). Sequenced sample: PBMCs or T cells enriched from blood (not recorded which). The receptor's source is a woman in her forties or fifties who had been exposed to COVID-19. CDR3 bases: TGTGCCACCAGCAGAGACGGGACGGGACTCCCTGAAGCTTTCTTT. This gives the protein CATSRDGTGLPEAFF.